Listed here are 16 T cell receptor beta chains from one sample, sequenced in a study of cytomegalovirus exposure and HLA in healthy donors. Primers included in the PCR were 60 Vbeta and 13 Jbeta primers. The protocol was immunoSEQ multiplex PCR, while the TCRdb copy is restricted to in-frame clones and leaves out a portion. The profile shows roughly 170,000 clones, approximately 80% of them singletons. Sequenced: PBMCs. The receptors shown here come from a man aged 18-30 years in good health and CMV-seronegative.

The CDR3 nucleotides are TGTGCCAGCAGCCTGAGGGGGGGCATTTCTTACGAGCAGTACTTC. Translation: CASSLRGGISYEQYF. The genes are TRBV7-2 and TRBJ2-7; possible D gene TRBD2, 7 bases. Trimming shortened V by 5 bases and J by 4 bases, and 18 bases separated the two germline ends. The CDR3 sequence is 15 residues long. The germline gives CDR1 SGHTA, CDR2 FQGNSA.

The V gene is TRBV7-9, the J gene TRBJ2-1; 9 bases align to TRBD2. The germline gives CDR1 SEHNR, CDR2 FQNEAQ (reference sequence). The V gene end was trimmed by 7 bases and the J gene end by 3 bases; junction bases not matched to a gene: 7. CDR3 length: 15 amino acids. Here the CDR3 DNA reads TGTGCCAGCATGCGACTAGCGGAGTTCTACAATGAGCAGTTCTTC. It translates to CASMRLAEFYNEQFF.

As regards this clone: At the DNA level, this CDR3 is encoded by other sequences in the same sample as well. CDR3 residues: CASSLRGTNTEAFF. In DNA form, the CDR3 reads TGTGCCAGCAGCTTGAGGGGTACCAACACTGAAGCTTTCTTT. The V and J genes are TRBV5-5 and TRBJ1-1; TRBD1 is a possible D gene (5 bases). This CDR3 is built from 14 residues. Looked up from germline, CDR1 is SGHKS and CDR2 is YYEKEE (reference sequence). With 1 base removed from V and 2 bases from J, the gap between germline ends came to 9 bases.

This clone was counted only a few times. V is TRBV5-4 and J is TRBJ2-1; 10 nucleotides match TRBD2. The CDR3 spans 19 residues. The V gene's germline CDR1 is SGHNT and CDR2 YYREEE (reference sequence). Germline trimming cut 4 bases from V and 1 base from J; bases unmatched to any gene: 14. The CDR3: CASSPQVWLAGDSYNEQFF. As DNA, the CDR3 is TGTGCCAGCAGCCCTCAGGTGTGGCTAGCGGGAGATTCCTACAATGAGCAGTTCTTC. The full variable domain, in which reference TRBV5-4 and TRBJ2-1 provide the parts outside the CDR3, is ETGVTQSPTHLIKTRGQQVTLRCSSQSGHNTVSWYQQALGQGPQFIFQYYREEENGRGNFPPRFSGLQFPNYSSELNVNALELDDSALYLCASSPQVWLAGDSYNEQFFGPGTRLTVL.

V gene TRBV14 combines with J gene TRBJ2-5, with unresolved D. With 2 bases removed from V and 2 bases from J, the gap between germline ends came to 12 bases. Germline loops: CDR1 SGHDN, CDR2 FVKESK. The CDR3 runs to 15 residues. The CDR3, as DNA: TGTGCCAGCAGCCAACAGATAACACCTCAAGAGACCCAGTACTTC. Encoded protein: CASSQQITPQETQYF.

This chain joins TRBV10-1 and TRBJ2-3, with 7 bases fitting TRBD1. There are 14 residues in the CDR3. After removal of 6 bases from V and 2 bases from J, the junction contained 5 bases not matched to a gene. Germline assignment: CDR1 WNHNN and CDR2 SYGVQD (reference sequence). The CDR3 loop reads CASSRDSDTDTQYF. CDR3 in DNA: TGCGCCAGCAGCCGGGACAGTGACACAGATACGCAGTATTTT.

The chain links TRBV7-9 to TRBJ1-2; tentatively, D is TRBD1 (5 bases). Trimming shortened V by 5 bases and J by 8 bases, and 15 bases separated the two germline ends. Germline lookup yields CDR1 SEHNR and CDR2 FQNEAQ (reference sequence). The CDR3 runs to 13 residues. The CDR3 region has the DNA TGTGCCAGCAGCAGCGGGGGAGTCAGGGGCTACACCTTC. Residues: CASSSGGVRGYTF.

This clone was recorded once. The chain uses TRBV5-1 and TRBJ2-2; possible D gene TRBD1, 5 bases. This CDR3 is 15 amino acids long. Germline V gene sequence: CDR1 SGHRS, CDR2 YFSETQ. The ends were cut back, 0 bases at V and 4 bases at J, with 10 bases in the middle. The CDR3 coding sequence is TGCGCCAGCAGCTTGGCCAGGGTCCCCACCGGGGAGCTGTTTTTT. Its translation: CASSLARVPTGELFF.

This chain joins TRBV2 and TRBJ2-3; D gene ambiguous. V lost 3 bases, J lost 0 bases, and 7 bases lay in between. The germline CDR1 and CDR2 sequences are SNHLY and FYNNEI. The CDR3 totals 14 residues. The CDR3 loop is CASSDSSSTDTQYF. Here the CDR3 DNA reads TGTGCCAGCAGTGATAGCAGTAGCACAGATACGCAGTATTTT.

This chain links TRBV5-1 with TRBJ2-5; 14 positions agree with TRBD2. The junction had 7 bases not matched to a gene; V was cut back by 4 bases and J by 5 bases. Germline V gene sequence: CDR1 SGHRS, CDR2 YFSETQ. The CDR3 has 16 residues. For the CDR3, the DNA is TGCGCCAGCAGCCTCGGGACTAGCGGGAGTTTGGAGACCCAGTACTTC. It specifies CASSLGTSGSLETQYF. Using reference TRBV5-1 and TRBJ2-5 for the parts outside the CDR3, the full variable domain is KAGVTQTPRYLIKTRGQQVTLSCSPISGHRSVSWYQQTPGQGLQFLFEYFSETQRNKGNFPGRFSGRQFSNSRSEMNVSTLELGDSALYLCASSLGTSGSLETQYFGPGTRLLVL.

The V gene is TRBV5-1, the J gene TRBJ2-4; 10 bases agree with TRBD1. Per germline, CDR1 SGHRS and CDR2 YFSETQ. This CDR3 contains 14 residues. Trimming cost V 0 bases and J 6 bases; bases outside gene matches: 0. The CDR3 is CASSLGDRGNIQYF. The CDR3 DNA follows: TGCGCCAGCAGCTTGGGGGACAGGGGAAACATTCAGTACTTC.

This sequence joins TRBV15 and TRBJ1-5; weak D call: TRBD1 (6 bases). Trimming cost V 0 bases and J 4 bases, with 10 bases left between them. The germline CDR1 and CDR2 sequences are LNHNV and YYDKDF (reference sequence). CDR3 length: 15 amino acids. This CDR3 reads CATSREYRDNQPQHF. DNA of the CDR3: TGTGCCACCAGCAGAGAGTACAGGGATAATCAGCCCCAGCATTTT.

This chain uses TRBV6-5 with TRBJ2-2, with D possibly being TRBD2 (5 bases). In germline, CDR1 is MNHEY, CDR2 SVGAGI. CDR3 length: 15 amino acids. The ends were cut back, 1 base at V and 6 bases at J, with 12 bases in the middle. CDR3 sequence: CASSYYEGWAGELFF. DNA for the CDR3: TGTGCCAGCAGTTACTATGAGGGTTGGGCCGGGGAGCTGTTTTTT.

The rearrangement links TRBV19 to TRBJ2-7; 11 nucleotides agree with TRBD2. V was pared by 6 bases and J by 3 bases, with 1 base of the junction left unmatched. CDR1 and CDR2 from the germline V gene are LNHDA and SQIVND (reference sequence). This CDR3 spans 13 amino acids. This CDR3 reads CASSGTSGYEQYF. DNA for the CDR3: TGTGCCAGTAGCGGGACTAGCGGCTACGAGCAGTACTTC.

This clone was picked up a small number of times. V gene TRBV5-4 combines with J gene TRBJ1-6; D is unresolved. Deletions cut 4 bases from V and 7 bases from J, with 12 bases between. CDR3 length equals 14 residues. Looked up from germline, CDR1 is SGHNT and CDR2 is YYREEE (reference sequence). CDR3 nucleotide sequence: TGTGCCAGCAGCGCAGGAGGACCAAATTCACCCCTCCACTTT. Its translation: CASSAGGPNSPLHF.

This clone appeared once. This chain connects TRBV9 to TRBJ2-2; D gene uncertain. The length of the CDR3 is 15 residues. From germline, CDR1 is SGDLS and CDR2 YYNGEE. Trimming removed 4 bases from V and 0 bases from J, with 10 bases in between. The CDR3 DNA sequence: TGTGCCAGCAGCCCCCGGTTTACGAACACCGGGGAGCTGTTTTTT. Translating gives CASSPRFTNTGELFF.